The source of this T cell receptor beta chain is a study of cytotoxic CD8 clonotypes in ibrutinib-treated CLL. The repertoire was sequenced with immunoSEQ multiplex PCR; TCRdb's copy has only in-frame clones and lacks some. The data contain over 120,000 clones, about 78% of them seen just once; the ten biggest clones take up about 5%. The material was PBMCs, obtained after 24 months of ibrutinib treatment. The receptor comes from a human donor with chronic lymphocytic leukemia.

The CDR3 region has the DNA TGTGCCAGCAGTCGGGACTACCAAGAGACCCAGTACTTC. This gives the protein CASSRDYQETQYF. The chain has TRBV2 and TRBJ2-5, with D possibly matching TRBD2 (6 bases). Trimming removed 5 bases at V and 0 bases at J, with 7 bases between. Germline V CDR1 and CDR2: SNHLY, FYNNEI. This CDR3 region has 13 residues.